These T cell receptor beta chains were read from a single sample in a study of blood T cell repertoires in COVID-19. Libraries were prepared by immunoSEQ multiplex PCR; TCRdb keeps only in-frame clonotypes and omits some of them. This sample has roughly 170,000 clones, with 84% found just once. The specimen sequenced was peripheral blood. Every receptor here comes from a human donor in a cohort sampled during active COVID-19. The CDR3 runs from the conserved cysteine through the conserved F or W. The order of the fields is D gene, clone size, J gene, V gene, CDR3 DNA, CDR3 protein. D genes are given only for firm matches. Expanded clones get a size class; other rows say once, few or many, or leave the size out.

d_gene: TRBD1; abundance: -; j_gene: TRBJ2-7; v_gene: TRBV5-1; CDR3nt: TGCGCCAGCAGCTTGGGGACAGGTACCTACGAGCAGTACTTC; CDR3aa: CASSLGTGTYEQYF
d_gene: -; abundance: few; j_gene: TRBJ1-6; v_gene: TRBV19; CDR3nt: TGTGCCAGTAGTATGCACCAGGGCCATAATTCACCCCTCCACTTT; CDR3aa: CASSMHQGHNSPLHF
d_gene: TRBD1; abundance: few; j_gene: TRBJ1-1; v_gene: TRBV7-8; CDR3nt: TGTGCCAGCAGCCCGAGGACAGGGGAGCACACTGAAGCTTTCTTT; CDR3aa: CASSPRTGEHTEAFF
d_gene: -; abundance: once; j_gene: TRBJ1-5; v_gene: TRBV6-6; CDR3nt: TGTGCCAGCAGTGTTCAGGGCTCTCATCAGCCCCAGCATTTT; CDR3aa: CASSVQGSHQPQHF
d_gene: TRBD2; abundance: -; j_gene: TRBJ2-1; v_gene: TRBV27; CDR3nt: TGTGCCAGCACCCGGGGGGACCCTTCTTTCAATGAGCAGTTCTTC; CDR3aa: CASTRGDPSFNEQFF
d_gene: -; abundance: -; j_gene: TRBJ1-1; v_gene: TRBV27; CDR3nt: TGTGCCAGCGCAGGGAGGGACACTGAAGCTTTCTTT; CDR3aa: CASAGRDTEAFF
d_gene: -; abundance: -; j_gene: TRBJ1-1; v_gene: TRBV6-5; CDR3nt: TGTGCCAGCTATGCAGGGTTTGGTGAAGCTTTCTTT; CDR3aa: CASYAGFGEAFF
d_gene: -; abundance: -; j_gene: TRBJ2-1; v_gene: TRBV19; CDR3nt: TGTGCCAGTAGCCTCCCAGGGGCCAATGAGCAGTTCTTC; CDR3aa: CASSLPGANEQFF
d_gene: -; abundance: once; j_gene: TRBJ2-1; v_gene: TRBV10-1; CDR3nt: TGCGCCAGAGTCACACGGGGCAATGAGCAGTTCTTC; CDR3aa: CARVTRGNEQFF
d_gene: TRBD1; abundance: -; j_gene: TRBJ1-2; v_gene: TRBV6-5; CDR3nt: TGTGCCAGCAGTTACAGGGGGACAGTCAACTATGGCTACACCTTC; CDR3aa: CASSYRGTVNYGYTF
d_gene: TRBD2; abundance: -; j_gene: TRBJ2-1; v_gene: TRBV30; CDR3nt: TGTGCCTGGAGTGTACGGGGGGTTGAGCAGTTCTTC; CDR3aa: CAWSVRGVEQFF
d_gene: TRBD1; abundance: -; j_gene: TRBJ2-7; v_gene: TRBV5-1; CDR3nt: TGCGCCAGTTTTGACAGGGACCTGACCTACGAGCAGTACTTC; CDR3aa: CASFDRDLTYEQYF
d_gene: -; abundance: -; j_gene: TRBJ2-6; v_gene: TRBV9; CDR3nt: TGTGCCAGCAGACCTAACAGGGTCTCCCGCTCTGGGGCCAACGTCCTGACTTTC; CDR3aa: CASRPNRVSRSGANVLTF
d_gene: -; abundance: few; j_gene: TRBJ1-1; v_gene: TRBV27; CDR3nt: TGTGCCAGCAGGCTACAGGAGAGGACTGAAGCTTTCTTT; CDR3aa: CASRLQERTEAFF
d_gene: -; abundance: -; j_gene: TRBJ1-1; v_gene: TRBV12-5; CDR3nt: TGTGCTAGTGGTTTGGTACAAGCGGGGGTTGGGAACACTGAAGCTTTCTTT; CDR3aa: CASGLVQAGVGNTEAFF